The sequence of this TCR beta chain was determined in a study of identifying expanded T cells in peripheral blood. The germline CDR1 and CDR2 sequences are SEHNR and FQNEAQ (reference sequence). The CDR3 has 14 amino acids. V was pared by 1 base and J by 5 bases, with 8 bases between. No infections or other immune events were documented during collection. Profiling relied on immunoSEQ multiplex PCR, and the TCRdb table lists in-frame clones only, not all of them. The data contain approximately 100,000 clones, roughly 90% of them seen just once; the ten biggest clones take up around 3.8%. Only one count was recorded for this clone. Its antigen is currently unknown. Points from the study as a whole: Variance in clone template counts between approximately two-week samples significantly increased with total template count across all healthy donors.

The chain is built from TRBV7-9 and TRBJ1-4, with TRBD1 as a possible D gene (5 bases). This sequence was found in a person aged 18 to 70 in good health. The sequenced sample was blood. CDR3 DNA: TGTGCCAGCAGCTTAGGGGGCCAGAATGAAAAACTGTTTTTT. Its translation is CASSLGGQNEKLFF.